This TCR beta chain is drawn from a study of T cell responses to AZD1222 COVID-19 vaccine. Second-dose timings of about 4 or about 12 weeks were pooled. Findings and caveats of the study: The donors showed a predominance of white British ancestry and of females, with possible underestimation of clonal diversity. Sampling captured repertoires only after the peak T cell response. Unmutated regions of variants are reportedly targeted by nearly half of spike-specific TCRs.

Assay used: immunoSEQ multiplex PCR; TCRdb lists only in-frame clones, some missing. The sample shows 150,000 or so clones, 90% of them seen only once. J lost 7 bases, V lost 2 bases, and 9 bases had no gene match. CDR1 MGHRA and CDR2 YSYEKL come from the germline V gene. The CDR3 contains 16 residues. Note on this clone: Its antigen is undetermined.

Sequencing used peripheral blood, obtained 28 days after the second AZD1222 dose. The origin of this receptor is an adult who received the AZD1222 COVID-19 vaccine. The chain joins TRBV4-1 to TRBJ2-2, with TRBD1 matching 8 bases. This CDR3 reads CASSQPRDRLGGELFF. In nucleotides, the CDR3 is TGCGCCAGCAGCCAACCCCGGGACAGGTTAGGCGGGGAGCTGTTTTTT.